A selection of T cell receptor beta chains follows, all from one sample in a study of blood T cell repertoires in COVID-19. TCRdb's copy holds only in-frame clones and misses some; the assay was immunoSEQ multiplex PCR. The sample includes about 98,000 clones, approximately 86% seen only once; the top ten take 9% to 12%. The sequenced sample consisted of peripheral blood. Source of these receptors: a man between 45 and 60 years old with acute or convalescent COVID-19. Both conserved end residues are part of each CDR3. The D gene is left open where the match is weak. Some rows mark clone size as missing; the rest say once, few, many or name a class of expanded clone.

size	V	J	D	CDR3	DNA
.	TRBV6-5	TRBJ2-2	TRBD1	CASSRDRVATGELFF	TGTGCCAGCAGCCGGGACAGGGTTGCCACCGGGGAGCTGTTTTTT
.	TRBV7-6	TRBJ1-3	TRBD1	CASSLYPPSGTGTGNTIYF	TGTGCCAGCAGCTTATACCCTCCCTCCGGGACAGGGACTGGAAACACCATATATTTT
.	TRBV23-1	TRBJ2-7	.	CASIPWAAEGYEQYF	TGCGCCAGCATCCCGTGGGCAGCGGAGGGCTACGAGCAGTACTTC
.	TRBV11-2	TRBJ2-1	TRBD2	CASSFGAGNWDEQFF	TGTGCCAGCAGCTTTGGAGCGGGAAACTGGGATGAGCAGTTCTTC
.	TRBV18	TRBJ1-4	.	CASSTDINEKLFF	TGTGCCAGCTCGACAGATATTAATGAAAAACTGTTTTTT
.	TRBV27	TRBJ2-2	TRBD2	CASSSLTSANTGELFF	TGTGCCAGCAGTTCCCTGACTAGCGCGAACACCGGGGAGCTGTTTTTT
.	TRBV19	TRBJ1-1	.	CASSRAELNTEAFF	TGTGCCAGTAGTAGGGCAGAACTGAACACTGAAGCTTTCTTT
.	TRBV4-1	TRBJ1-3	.	CASSQTGGGGNTIYF	TGCGCCAGCAGCCAAACGGGTGGCGGTGGAAACACCATATATTTT
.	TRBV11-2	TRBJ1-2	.	CASSWRGGSGYTF	TGTGCCAGCAGCTGGAGGGGGGGAAGCGGCTACACCTTC
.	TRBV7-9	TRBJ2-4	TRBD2	CASSLAASGGKRKNIQYF	TGTGCCAGCAGCTTAGCGGCTAGCGGGGGGAAGAGGAAAAACATTCAGTACTTC
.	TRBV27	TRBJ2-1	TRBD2	CASSSPIESGRAHEQFF	TGTGCCAGCAGTTCTCCCATTGAGAGCGGGAGGGCCCATGAGCAGTTCTTC
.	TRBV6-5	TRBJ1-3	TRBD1	CASSYGTVNSGNTIYF	TGTGCCAGCAGTTACGGGACAGTCAACTCTGGAAACACCATATATTTT
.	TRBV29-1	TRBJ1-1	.	CSARVFVRTEAFF	TGCAGCGCCCGTGTTTTCGTGCGGACTGAAGCTTTCTTT
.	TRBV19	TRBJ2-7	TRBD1	CASSMGQGNDEQYF	TGTGCCAGTAGTATGGGACAGGGTAACGACGAGCAGTACTTC
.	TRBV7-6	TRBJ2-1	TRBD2	CASLRASGSPSSYNEQFF	TGTGCCAGCCTCCGGGCTAGCGGGAGCCCCTCCTCCTACAATGAGCAGTTCTTC
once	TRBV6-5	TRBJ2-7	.	CASSYVDSYEQYF	TGTGCCAGCAGTTACGTCGACAGCTACGAGCAGTACTTC
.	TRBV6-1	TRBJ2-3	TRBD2	CASRENLAGGPGTQYF	TGTGCCAGCAGAGAAAATCTAGCGGGAGGGCCGGGTACGCAGTATTTT
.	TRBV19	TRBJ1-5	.	CASRPTGLSNQPQHF	TGTGCCAGTAGGCCTACAGGGCTTAGCAATCAGCCCCAGCATTTT
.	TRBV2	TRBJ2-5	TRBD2	CASCRLAGGQTQYF	TGTGCCAGCTGCCGACTAGCGGGAGGGCAGACCCAGTACTTC